The 16 T cell receptor beta chains reported below all come from one sample, sequenced in a study of blood T cell repertoires in COVID-19. Only in-frame clones appear in the TCRdb table, and some are missing; sequencing was by immunoSEQ multiplex PCR. The sample consists of some 400,000 clones, nearly 90% of them appearing once. Sequenced input: peripheral blood. These receptors all stem from a man between 18 and 35 years old with active or convalescent COVID-19.

The chain recombines TRBV28 with TRBJ1-1; tentative D call: TRBD1 (6 bases). Germline V lookup: CDR1 MDHEN, CDR2 SYDVKM. The CDR3 has 15 amino acids. Trimming removed 2 bases from V and 1 base from J, with 11 bases in between. DNA of the CDR3: TGTGCCAGCAGTTTAACAGGGTCTTCGAACACTGAAGCTTTCTTT. It translates to CASSLTGSSNTEAFF.

V and J are TRBV12-3 or TRBV12-4 and TRBJ1-6; possibly TRBD1 for D (5 bases). Trimming stripped 10 bases from V and 9 bases from J, with 16 bases between. The length of the CDR3 is 13 residues. This chain's CDR3 is CATATDSSSPLHF. CDR3 in DNA: TGTGCCACCGCGACAGACTCCTCTTCACCCCTCCACTTT.

V and J are TRBV18 and TRBJ2-5, with D hard to call. This CDR3 region has 13 residues. The V end was cut by 4 bases, the J end by 2 bases, with 8 bases between. Germline V CDR1 and CDR2: KGHSH, LQKENI. The DNA for the CDR3 is TGTGCCAGCTCACACGGTGATCAAGAGACCCAGTACTTC. Translating it yields CASSHGDQETQYF.

This clone was detected only a few times. J is TRBJ2-4 and V is TRBV28; TRBD2 aligns across 7 bases. With V trimmed by 5 bases and J by 6 bases, 10 bases remained unmatched. The CDR3 runs 15 residues. Germline V gene data show CDR1 as MDHEN and CDR2 as SYDVKM. The CDR3: CASSPSALATNIQYF. The CDR3 DNA reads TGTGCCAGCAGTCCCTCGGCACTAGCGACAAACATTCAGTACTTC.

The CDR3 coding sequence is TGCGCCAGCAGCCAAGATGTCACTAGCGGGATAGTTGGGACCGGGGAGCTGTTTTTT. Translated, it gives CASSQDVTSGIVGTGELFF. The chain is built from TRBV4-3 and TRBJ2-2, with TRBD2 identical over 10 bases. Per germline, CDR1 LGHNA and CDR2 YSLEER. The CDR3 contains 19 residues. After removal of 0 bases from V and 5 bases from J, the junction contained 12 bases not matched to a gene.

CDR3 coding DNA: TGTGCCAGCTGTTCGGTGGTAACCTACAATGAGCAGTTCTTC. Encoded protein: CASCSVVTYNEQFF. The chain employs TRBV28 and TRBJ2-1; D unresolved. This CDR3 region has 14 residues. CDR1 and CDR2 (germline): MDHEN, SYDVKM. V was shortened by 8 bases and J by 2 bases, with 13 bases between the two germline ends.

The chain carries TRBV28 and TRBJ1-1; 7 nucleotides align to TRBD1. The ends lost 2 bases at V and 1 base at J; junction bases unmatched: 7. Germline values: CDR1 MDHEN, CDR2 SYDVKM. The CDR3 totals 16 residues. Here the CDR3 reads CASSLTLNRGNTEAFF. The CDR3 DNA is TGTGCCAGCAGTTTAACCTTAAACAGGGGGAACACTGAAGCTTTCTTT.

Comments on this clone: The sample has other DNA sequences that encode this CDR3 too. This chain links TRBV28 with TRBJ1-3; D ambiguous. CDR3 length: 12 amino acids. V lost 6 bases and J lost 7, with 10 bases in between. Germline lookup yields CDR1 MDHEN and CDR2 SYDVKM. As DNA, the CDR3 is TGTGCCAGCAGCACCACGGGGAACACCATATATTTT. Residues: CASSTTGNTIYF.

This clone showed up just once. The chain couples TRBV4-3 to TRBJ2-2, with TRBD2 matching over 8 bases. The CDR3 is 16 amino acids. V gave up 1 base and J gave up 5 bases; unmatched junction bases: 6. Germline loops: CDR1 LGHNA, CDR2 YSLEER. The DNA for the CDR3 is TGCGCCAGCAGCCAAGTAGGGACTAGGCTAACCGGGGAGCTGTTTTTT. It codes for CASSQVGTRLTGELFF.

The count of this clone is one. V and J are TRBV12-3 or TRBV12-4 and TRBJ2-1, with D unclear. This CDR3 region has 12 residues. V shed 2 bases and J shed 4 bases, with 3 bases lying between them. The CDR3 spells CASSLQYNEQFF. CDR3 DNA: TGTGCCAGCAGTTTACAATACAATGAGCAGTTCTTC.

This chain uses TRBV19 with TRBJ2-7; 8 bases map to TRBD2. The CDR3 totals 14 residues. From germline, CDR1 is LNHDA and CDR2 SQIVND (reference sequence). The junction had 8 bases not matched to a gene; V was cut back by 6 bases and J by 4 bases. The DNA for the CDR3 is TGTGCCAGTAGCCCAGCGGGAGTCGGATACGAGCAGTACTTC. This codes for CASSPAGVGYEQYF.

The V call is TRBV28, the J call TRBJ1-6; 11 bases match TRBD1. This CDR3 spans 15 amino acids. Germline V gene sequence: CDR1 MDHEN, CDR2 SYDVKM. Losses at the gene ends were 5 bases for V and 6 bases for J; bases not matched to a gene: 3. The CDR3 sequence: CASSTGTGGNSPLHF. CDR3 in DNA: TGTGCCAGCAGTACCGGGACAGGGGGTAATTCACCCCTCCACTTT.

The chain has TRBV7-2 and TRBJ1-1; TRBD1 matches 10 bases. The germline CDR1 and CDR2 sequences are SGHTA and FQGNSA. The CDR3 is 17 residues long. Trimming at V came to 6 bases and at J to 1 base, leaving 11 bases not matched to a gene. Here the CDR3 reads CASSLDRGSHSNTEAFF. CDR3 in DNA: TGTGCCAGCAGTTTGGACAGGGGGTCTCACTCGAACACTGAAGCTTTCTTT.

This chain connects TRBV19 to TRBJ1-4, with 9 bases lining up with TRBD1. The CDR3 is 15 residues long. V lost 5 bases to trimming and J lost 8 bases; unmatched junction nucleotides: 9. Germline V gene data show CDR1 as LNHDA and CDR2 as SQIVND (reference sequence). The CDR3 is CASSAQDRGKEKLFF. The CDR3 region has the DNA TGTGCCAGTAGTGCTCAGGACAGGGGTAAAGAAAAACTGTTTTTT.

CDR3 in DNA: TGTGCCAGCAGCTTAGACGGCCGGGGCGGGGAGCTGTTTTTT. Its protein product is CASSLDGRGGELFF. The chain has TRBV11-2 and TRBJ2-2, with D maybe TRBD2 (5 bases). Trimming removed 0 bases at V and 7 bases at J, with 9 bases between. The CDR3 consists of 14 residues. Germline V gene sequence: CDR1 SGHAT, CDR2 FQNNGV.

The chain couples TRBV12-5 to TRBJ2-1; D remains ambiguous. Germline V gene lookup returns CDR1 LGHNT and CDR2 FRNRAP. Trimming shortened V by 1 base and J by 6 bases, and 7 bases separated the two germline ends. The CDR3 consists of 13 residues. CDR3 region: CASGLGGANEQFF. CDR3 in DNA: TGTGCTAGTGGTTTGGGCGGCGCCAATGAGCAGTTCTTC.